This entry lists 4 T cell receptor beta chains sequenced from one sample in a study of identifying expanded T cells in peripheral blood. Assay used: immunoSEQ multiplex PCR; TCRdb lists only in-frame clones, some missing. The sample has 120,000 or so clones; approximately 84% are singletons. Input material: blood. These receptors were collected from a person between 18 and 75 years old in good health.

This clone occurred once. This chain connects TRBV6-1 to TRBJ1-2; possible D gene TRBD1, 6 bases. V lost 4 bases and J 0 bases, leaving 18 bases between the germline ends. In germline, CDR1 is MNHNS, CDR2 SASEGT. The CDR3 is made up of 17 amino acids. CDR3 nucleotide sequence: TGTGCCAGCAGTGGGGGGGCAGGGAGAAGGTCTAACTATGGCTACACCTTC. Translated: CASSGGAGRRSNYGYTF.

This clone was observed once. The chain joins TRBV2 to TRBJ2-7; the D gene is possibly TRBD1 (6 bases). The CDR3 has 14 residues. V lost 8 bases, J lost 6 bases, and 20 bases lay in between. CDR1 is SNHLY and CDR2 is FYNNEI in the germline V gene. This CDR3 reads CASCQGKRGSEQYF. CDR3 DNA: TGTGCCAGCTGTCAGGGGAAGAGGGGTAGCGAGCAGTACTTC.

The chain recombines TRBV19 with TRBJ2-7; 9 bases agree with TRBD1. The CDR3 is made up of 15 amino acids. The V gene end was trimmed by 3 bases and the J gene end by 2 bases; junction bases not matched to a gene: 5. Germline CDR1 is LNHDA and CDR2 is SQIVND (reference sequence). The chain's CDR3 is CASSISGTGTYEQYF. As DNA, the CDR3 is TGTGCCAGTAGTATCTCCGGGACAGGGACCTACGAGCAGTACTTC.

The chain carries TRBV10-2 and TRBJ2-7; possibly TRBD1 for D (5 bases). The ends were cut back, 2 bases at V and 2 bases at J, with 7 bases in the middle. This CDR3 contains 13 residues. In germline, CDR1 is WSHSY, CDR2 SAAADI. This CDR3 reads CASSEGHPYEQYF. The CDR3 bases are TGCGCCAGCAGTGAGGGACACCCCTACGAGCAGTACTTC.